Listed here are 21 T cell receptor beta chains from one sample, sequenced in a study of T cells in Graves' hyperthyroidism and ophthalmopathy. Researchers took RNA transcripts and amplified the TCR beta CDR3 regions from them. A first-round RT-PCR of the TCR CDR3 used the HTBI primer set. TCRdb reanalysed the multiplex PCR reads using MiXCR and keeps one entry per CDR3 protein. Here the sample spans about 690,000 distinct CDR3 sequences, approximately 15% being singletons. The sample consisted of blood. Receptors were obtained from a man aged 50-60 years with Graves' hyperthyroidism.

The chain uses TRBV18 and TRBJ2-1, with 10 nucleotides matching TRBD2. Germline CDR1 is KGHSH and CDR2 is LQKENI. J was trimmed by 8 bases and V by 11 bases; bases with no gene match: 15. The length of the CDR3 is 15 residues. In DNA, the CDR3 is TGTGCCGGTACAGAGCGGGCTAGCGGGAGTCATGAGCAGTTCTTC. It codes for CAGTERASGSHEQFF.

Ten or more counts support this clonotype. The chain recombines TRBV11-3 with TRBJ2-1; D is unresolved. Germline V gene lookup returns CDR1 SGHNT and CDR2 YENEEA. V was clipped by 2 bases and J by 4 bases, with 9 bases between them. This CDR3 is built from 14 residues. The CDR3 protein is CASSLSAEYNEQFF. CDR3 sequence (DNA): TGTGCCAGCAGCTTATCGGCAGAATACAATGAGCAGTTCTTC.

This clonotype was detected ten times or more. The gene calls are TRBV9 and TRBJ2-5, with 7 bases fitting TRBD1. Germline loops: CDR1 SGDLS, CDR2 YYNGEE. This CDR3 comprises 17 residues. Unmatched junction bases numbered 18, after V lost 7 bases and J lost 3 bases. CDR3 residues: CASGHSAPEGGKETQYF. The CDR3 bases are TGTGCCAGCGGTCATTCTGCCCCTGAAGGGGGCAAAGAGACCCAGTACTTC.

This clonotype was recorded at least ten times. The chain is built from TRBV10-3 and TRBJ2-3, with a weak D call TRBD1 (6 bases). Germline CDR1 reads ENHRY; CDR2 reads SYGVKD. The CDR3 is 16 amino acids. The V and J ends lost 4 bases and 1 base respectively, with 15 bases between them. CDR3 bases: TGTGCCATCAGTGGAACAACAGGGTTCCGCACAGATACGCAGTATTTT. Residues: CAISGTTGFRTDTQYF.

This clonotype came up a few times. This chain uses TRBV19 with TRBJ1-1; tentative D call: TRBD1 (5 bases). The ends were cut back, 3 bases at V and 4 bases at J, with 12 bases in the middle. The V gene's germline CDR1 is LNHDA and CDR2 SQIVND (reference sequence). This CDR3 contains 14 residues. The CDR3 DNA sequence: TGTGCCAGTAGTATCTACCCGGGGCCCACTGAAGCTTTCTTT. As protein: CASSIYPGPTEAFF. Based on the CDR3 plus reference TRBV19 and TRBJ1-1, the full variable domain is DGGITQSPKYLFRKEGQNVTLSCEQNLNHDAMYWYRQDPGQGLRLIYYSQIVNDFQKGDIAEGYSVSREKKESFPLTVTSAQKNPTAFYLCASSIYPGPTEAFFGQGTRLTVV.

This clonotype was counted at least ten times. The chain uses TRBV2 and TRBJ2-1, with D hard to call. The V gene's germline CDR1 is SNHLY and CDR2 FYNNEI. CDR3 length equals 17 residues. V was trimmed by 3 bases and J by 0 bases, leaving 15 bases between them. The CDR3, as DNA: TGTGCCAGCAGTGATGGTCCAGCAGTAAGCTCCTACAATGAGCAGTTCTTC. This sequence encodes CASSDGPAVSSYNEQFF. Full variable domain (remainder filled in from reference TRBV2 and TRBJ2-1): EPEVTQTPSHQVTQMGQEVILRCVPISNHLYFYWYRQILGQKVEFLVSFYNNEISEKSEIFDDQFSVERPDGSNFTLKIRSTKLEDSAMYFCASSDGPAVSSYNEQFFGPGTRLTVL.

The chain carries TRBV24-1 and TRBJ1-3; D remains ambiguous. This CDR3 contains 15 residues. Trimming pared 10 bases from V and 0 bases from J, leaving 15 bases between. Germline V gene sequence: CDR1 KGHDR, CDR2 SFDVKD. The CDR3 bases are TGTGCCACTCTCGGGCGGGGTCTCTCTGGAAACACCATATATTTT. Amino acids: CATLGRGLSGNTIYF.

This clonotype occurred a few times. The chain has TRBV5-8 and TRBJ2-1; D gene ambiguous. Germline CDR1 is SGHTS and CDR2 is YDEGEE. V dropped 4 bases and J dropped 2 bases, with 13 bases sitting between them. The CDR3 loop spans 15 amino acids. The CDR3 DNA reads as TGTGCCAGCAGCACCCTCGAGAAAGCCTACAATGAGCAGTTCTTC. It translates to CASSTLEKAYNEQFF.

The CDR3 bases are TGTGCCAGCTCACCACCATCCGGACAGACCTACGAGCAGTACTTC. This encodes CASSPPSGQTYEQYF. The chain recombines TRBV18 with TRBJ2-7; possible D gene TRBD1, 6 bases. Germline loops: CDR1 KGHSH, CDR2 LQKENI. Trimming shortened V by 0 bases and J by 2 bases, and 11 bases separated the two germline ends. The CDR3 is 15 residues long.

This clonotype was seen at least ten times. This chain uses TRBV7-9 with TRBJ2-3, with 14 bases identical to TRBD2. V was clipped by 6 bases and J by 8 bases; unmatched bases: 22. Germline values: CDR1 SEHNR, CDR2 FQNEAQ (reference sequence). The CDR3 has 20 amino acids. CDR3 nucleotides: TGTGCCAGCAGTTATCCCTCCGGGACTAGCGGGAGATTTCTATCCGCTACGCAGTATTTT. This encodes CASSYPSGTSGRFLSATQYF.

This clonotype was seen many times. The V call is TRBV28, the J call TRBJ2-5; D is unclear. The CDR3 sequence is 14 residues long. Between the trimmed V and J ends, which lost 7 bases and 4 bases, there was a span of 16 bases. Germline V lookup: CDR1 MDHEN, CDR2 SYDVKM. Here the CDR3 DNA reads TGTGCCAGCACTCAACTGCTAGAGCTAGAGACCCAGTACTTC. Its protein product is CASTQLLELETQYF.

This clonotype was observed at least ten times. This chain joins TRBV19 and TRBJ2-7, with D tentatively TRBD1 or TRBD2 (5 bases each). This CDR3 comprises 14 residues. Germline V gives CDR1 LNHDA, CDR2 SQIVND (reference sequence). Trimming removed 3 bases from V and 1 base from J, with 10 bases in between. The CDR3 DNA reads as TGTGCCAGTAGTATGACGGGGCAGTCCTACGAGCAGTACTTC. This gives the protein CASSMTGQSYEQYF.

This clonotype came up many times. This rearrangement joins TRBV27 to TRBJ2-1; 10 bases line up with TRBD1. Looked up from germline, CDR1 is MNHEY and CDR2 is SMNVEV (reference sequence). This CDR3 has 15 amino acids. Trimming took 6 bases from V and 8 from J; bases not matched to a gene: 10. In DNA form, the CDR3 reads TGTGCCAGCAGATACCGACAGGGGGCTTGGGATGAGCAGTTCTTC. As protein: CASRYRQGAWDEQFF.

At least ten counts were recorded for this clonotype. The V and J genes are TRBV6-1 and TRBJ1-1; D unclear. The CDR3 runs to 14 residues. Trimming removed 2 bases at V and 6 bases at J, with 13 bases between. Germline V gene data show CDR1 as MNHNS and CDR2 as SASEGT. Here the CDR3 reads CASSEPTVIAEAFF. The CDR3 DNA is TGTGCCAGCAGTGAACCAACGGTGATAGCTGAAGCTTTCTTT.

The J gene is TRBJ2-3, the V gene TRBV7-2; TRBD1 or TRBD2 may be the D gene (5 bases each). CDR1 and CDR2 from the germline V gene are SGHTA and FQGNSA. This CDR3 has 14 residues. The V end lost 2 bases, the J end lost 4 bases, and 10 bases lay between the germline ends. Written as DNA, the CDR3 is TGTGCCAGCAGCTTATTGGGGGTTGCAGATACGCAGTATTTT. Amino acids: CASSLLGVADTQYF.

This chain uses TRBV7-9 with TRBJ2-5, with a weak D call TRBD2 (5 bases). Germline V lookup: CDR1 SEHNR, CDR2 FQNEAQ (reference sequence). The CDR3 spans 13 residues. Trimming pared 11 bases from V and 7 bases from J, leaving 20 bases between. CDR3 amino acids: CALLLGSGGTQYF. In DNA form, the CDR3 reads TGTGCCCTCCTCCTGGGCTCCGGAGGGACCCAGTACTTC.

This clonotype was seen ten or more times. The chain joins TRBV2 to TRBJ1-5; D gene ambiguous. Germline CDR1 SNHLY, CDR2 FYNNEI. The V gene lost 6 bases and the J gene lost 5 bases, with 11 bases spanning the gap. The CDR3 is 13 residues long. This CDR3 reads CASRAGGHQPQHF. The CDR3 nucleotides read TGTGCCAGCAGGGCGGGAGGGCATCAGCCCCAGCATTTT. Together with reference TRBV2 and TRBJ1-5, the CDR3 gives the full variable domain: EPEVTQTPSHQVTQMGQEVILRCVPISNHLYFYWYRQILGQKVEFLVSFYNNEISEKSEIFDDQFSVERPDGSNFTLKIRSTKLEDSAMYFCASRAGGHQPQHFGDGTRLSIL.

This chain links TRBV7-8 with TRBJ1-5, with D perhaps TRBD1 (5 bases). The germline V gene encodes CDR1 SGHVS and CDR2 FQNEAQ. The CDR3 sequence is 16 residues long. V lost 2 bases and J lost 4, with 15 bases in between. DNA of the CDR3: TGTGCCAGCAGCTTAAATGGGGCAGGTACTAATCAGCCCCAGCATTTT. Translation: CASSLNGAGTNQPQHF.

The sample holds many counts of this clonotype. The chain employs TRBV6-5 and TRBJ2-3, with D possibly TRBD2 on 6 matching bases. With 2 bases removed from V and 9 bases from J, the gap between germline ends came to 18 bases. This CDR3 is 15 amino acids long. CDR1 and CDR2 (germline): MNHEY, SVGAGI. CDR3 coding DNA: TGTGCCAGCAGTTACGAGCCAGCGGGCCTGCGAACGCAGTATTTT. Protein: CASSYEPAGLRTQYF.

There are a few counts of this clonotype. The V and J genes are TRBV7-2 and TRBJ2-3; 9 bases match TRBD1. This CDR3 region has 14 residues. Germline assignment: CDR1 SGHTA and CDR2 FQGNSA. The junction had 5 bases not matched to a gene; V was cut back by 6 bases and J by 4 bases. Here the CDR3 DNA reads TGTGCCAGCAGACAGGGGGCATCCTCAGATACGCAGTATTTT. It specifies CASRQGASSDTQYF. Variable domain in full (rest from reference TRBV7-2 and TRBJ2-3): GAGVSQSPSNKVTEKGKDVELRCDPISGHTALYWYRQSLGQGLEFLIYFQGNSAPDKSGLPSDRFSAERTGGSVSTLTIQRTQQEDSAVYLCASRQGASSDTQYFGPGTRLTVL.

This clonotype appeared a few times. The chain is built from TRBV5-1 and TRBJ2-3, with 7 bases identical to TRBD2. This CDR3 is built from 16 residues. With 1 base clipped from V and 1 base from J, the junction kept 6 bases outside the gene matches. Per germline, CDR1 SGHRS and CDR2 YFSETQ. The CDR3 DNA reads as TGCGCCAGCAGCTTGAAGCGGGGAGCTGGCACAGATACGCAGTATTTT. Its translation: CASSLKRGAGTDTQYF.